Shown below are 7 T cell receptor beta chains from a single sample sequenced in a study of OX40 agonist ivuxolimab in advanced cancers. Repertoires were generated with immunoSEQ multiplex PCR, while TCRdb's copy carries only in-frame clones and drops some. The sample records 4,500 to 6,500 clones, under 90% being singletons. Sequencing was performed on CD4+ or CD8+ T cells sorted from blood, taken in a trial of the OX40 agonist ivuxolimab. All receptors derive from an adult with an advanced solid tumor such as melanoma, head and neck, liver or kidney cancer.

The chain's CDR3 is CASSLAGGSPGYTF. CDR3 nucleotide sequence: TGCGCCAGCAGCTTGGCCGGGGGGAGCCCAGGCTACACCTTC. The chain employs TRBV5-1 and TRBJ1-2, with D perhaps TRBD1 (5 bases). This CDR3 contains 14 residues. Per the germline V gene, CDR1 is SGHRS and CDR2 is YFSETQ. Deletions cut 0 bases from V and 8 bases from J, with 14 bases between.

This chain joins TRBV27 and TRBJ2-7; TRBD2 agrees at 10 bases. Germline V CDR1 and CDR2: MNHEY, SMNVEV (reference sequence). Trimming at V came to 7 bases and at J to 5 bases, leaving 8 bases not matched to a gene. The CDR3 sequence is 14 residues long. The CDR3 here is CASIMVAGGNEQYF. CDR3 sequence (DNA): TGTGCCAGCATTATGGTAGCGGGAGGAAACGAGCAGTACTTC.

The genes are TRBV14 and TRBJ2-1, with a weak D call TRBD1 (5 bases). CDR1 SGHDN and CDR2 FVKESK come from the germline V gene. The CDR3 has 17 amino acids. Trimming removed 1 base from V and 0 bases from J, with 13 bases in between. CDR3 in DNA: TGTGCCAGCAGCCAAGCTACAGGTTTCAGCTCCTACAATGAGCAGTTCTTC. Its translation is CASSQATGFSSYNEQFF. Full variable domain (outside the CDR3, taken from reference TRBV14 and TRBJ2-1): EAGVTQFPSHSVIEKGQTVTLRCDPISGHDNLYWYRRVMGKEIKFLLHFVKESKQDESGMPNNRFLAERTGGTYSTLKVQPAELEDSGVYFCASSQATGFSSYNEQFFGPGTRLTVL.

This chain links TRBV27 with TRBJ2-1; D is uncertain. Germline assignment: CDR1 MNHEY and CDR2 SMNVEV (reference sequence). Trimming removed 8 bases at V and 2 bases at J, with 10 bases between. The length of the CDR3 is 13 residues. As DNA, the CDR3 is TGTGCCAGCGGTCGGGCTACCTACAATGAGCAGTTCTTC. It yields the protein CASGRATYNEQFF.

The V and J genes are TRBV27 and TRBJ2-1; TRBD1 matches at 7 bases. The CDR3 is 15 amino acids. CDR1 and CDR2 from the germline V gene are MNHEY and SMNVEV (reference sequence). Trimming cost V 7 bases and J 9 bases; bases outside gene matches: 15. The DNA for the CDR3 is TGTGCCAGCATTCTAACAGGGACAGCGAGGGGTGAGCAGTTCTTC. It yields the protein CASILTGTARGEQFF.

The J gene is TRBJ2-1, the V gene TRBV4-1; TRBD1 is a possible D gene (5 bases). Germline V gives CDR1 MGHRA, CDR2 YSYEKL. V dropped 0 bases and J dropped 0 bases, with 6 bases sitting between them. This CDR3 contains 15 residues. The CDR3 bases are TGCGCCAGCAGCCAAGACAGGGTCTCCTACAATGAGCAGTTCTTC. It translates to CASSQDRVSYNEQFF.

This chain joins TRBV5-1 and TRBJ2-1; D might be TRBD1 (5 bases). Trimming took 0 bases from V and 5 from J, leaving 6 bases between them. The germline CDR1 and CDR2 sequences are SGHRS and YFSETQ. This CDR3 spans 13 amino acids. CDR3 sequence reads: CASSLGTHNEQFF. The CDR3, as DNA: TGCGCCAGCAGCTTGGGGACACACAATGAGCAGTTCTTC.